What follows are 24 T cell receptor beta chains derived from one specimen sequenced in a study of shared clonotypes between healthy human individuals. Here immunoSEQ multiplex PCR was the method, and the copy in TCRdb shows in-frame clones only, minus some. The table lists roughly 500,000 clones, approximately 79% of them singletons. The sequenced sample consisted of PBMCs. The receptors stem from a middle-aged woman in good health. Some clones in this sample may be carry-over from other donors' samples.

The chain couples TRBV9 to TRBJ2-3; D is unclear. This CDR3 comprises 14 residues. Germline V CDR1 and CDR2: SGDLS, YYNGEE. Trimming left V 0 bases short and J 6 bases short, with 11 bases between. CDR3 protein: CASSVAAGPDTQYF. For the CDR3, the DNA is TGTGCCAGCAGCGTAGCCGCAGGTCCGGATACGCAGTATTTT.

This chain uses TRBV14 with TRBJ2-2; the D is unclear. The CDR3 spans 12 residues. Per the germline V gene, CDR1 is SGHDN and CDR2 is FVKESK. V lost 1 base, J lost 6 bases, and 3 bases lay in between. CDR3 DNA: TGTGCCAGCAGCCAAGTTTCCGGGGAGCTGTTTTTT. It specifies CASSQVSGELFF.

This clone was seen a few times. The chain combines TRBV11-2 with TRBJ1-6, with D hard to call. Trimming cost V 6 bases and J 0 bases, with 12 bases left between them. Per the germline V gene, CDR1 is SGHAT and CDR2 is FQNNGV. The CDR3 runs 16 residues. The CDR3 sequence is CASSLAGSSYNSPLHF. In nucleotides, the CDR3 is TGTGCCAGCAGTCTGGCCGGGAGCTCCTATAATTCACCCCTCCACTTT.

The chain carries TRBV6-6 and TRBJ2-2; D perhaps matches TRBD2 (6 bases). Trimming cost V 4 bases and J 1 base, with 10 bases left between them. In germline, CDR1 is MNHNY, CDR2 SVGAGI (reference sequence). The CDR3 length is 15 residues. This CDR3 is CASSSGTENTGELFF. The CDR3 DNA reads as TGTGCCAGCAGTTCCGGGACTGAGAACACCGGGGAGCTGTTTTTT.

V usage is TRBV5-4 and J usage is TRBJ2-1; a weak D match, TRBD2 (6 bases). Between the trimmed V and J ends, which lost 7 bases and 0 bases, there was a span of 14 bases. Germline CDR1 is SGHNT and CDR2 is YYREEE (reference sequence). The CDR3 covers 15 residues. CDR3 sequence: CASYGGKSSYNEQFF. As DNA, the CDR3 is TGTGCCAGCTATGGGGGGAAAAGCTCCTACAATGAGCAGTTCTTC.

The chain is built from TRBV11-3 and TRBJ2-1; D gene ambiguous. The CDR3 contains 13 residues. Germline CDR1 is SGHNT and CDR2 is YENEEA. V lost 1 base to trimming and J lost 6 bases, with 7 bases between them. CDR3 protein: CASSLVLGNEQFF. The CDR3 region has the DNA TGTGCCAGCAGCTTAGTTTTGGGCAATGAGCAGTTCTTC.

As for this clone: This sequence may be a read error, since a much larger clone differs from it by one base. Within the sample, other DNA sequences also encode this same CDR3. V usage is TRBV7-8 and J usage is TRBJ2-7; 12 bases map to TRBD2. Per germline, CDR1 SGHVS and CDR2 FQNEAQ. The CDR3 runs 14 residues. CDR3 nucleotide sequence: TGTGCCAGCAGCCTAGCGGGAGGGCCCTACGAGCAGTACTTC. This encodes CASSLAGGPYEQYF.

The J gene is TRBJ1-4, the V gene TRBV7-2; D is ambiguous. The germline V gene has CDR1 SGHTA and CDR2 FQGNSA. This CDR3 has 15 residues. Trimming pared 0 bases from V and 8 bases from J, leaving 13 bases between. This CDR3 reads CASSLAGMRKEKLFF. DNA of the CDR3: TGTGCCAGCAGCTTAGCGGGTATGCGTAAGGAAAAACTGTTTTTT. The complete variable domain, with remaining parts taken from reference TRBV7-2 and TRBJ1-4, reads GAGVSQSPSNKVTEKGKDVELRCDPISGHTALYWYRQSLGQGLEFLIYFQGNSAPDKSGLPSDRFSAERTGGSVSTLTIQRTQQEDSAVYLCASSLAGMRKEKLFFGSGTQLSVL.

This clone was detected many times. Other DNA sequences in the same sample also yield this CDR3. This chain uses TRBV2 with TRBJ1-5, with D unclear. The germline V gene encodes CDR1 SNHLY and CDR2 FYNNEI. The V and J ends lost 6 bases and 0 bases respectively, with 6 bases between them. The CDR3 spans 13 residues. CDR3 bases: TGTGCCAGCAGAAGAGATAGCAATCAGCCCCAGCATTTT. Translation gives CASRRDSNQPQHF.

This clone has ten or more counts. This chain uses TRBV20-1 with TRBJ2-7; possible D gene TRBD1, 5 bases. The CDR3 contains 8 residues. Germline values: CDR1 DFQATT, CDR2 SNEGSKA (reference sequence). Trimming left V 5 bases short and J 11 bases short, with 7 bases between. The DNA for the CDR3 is TGCAGTGCTCCCAGGGAGTACTTC. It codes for CSAPREYF.

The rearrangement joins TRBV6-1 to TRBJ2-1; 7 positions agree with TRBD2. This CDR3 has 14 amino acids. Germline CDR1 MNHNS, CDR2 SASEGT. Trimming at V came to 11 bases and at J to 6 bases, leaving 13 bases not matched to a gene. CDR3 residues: CAGDSAGVVNEQFF. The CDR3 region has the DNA TGTGCCGGGGATAGTGCGGGAGTGGTCAATGAGCAGTTCTTC.

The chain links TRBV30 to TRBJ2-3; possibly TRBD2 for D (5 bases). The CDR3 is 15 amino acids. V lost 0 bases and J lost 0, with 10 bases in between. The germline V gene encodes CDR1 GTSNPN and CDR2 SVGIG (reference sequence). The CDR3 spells CAWSVRGGSTDTQYF. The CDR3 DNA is TGTGCCTGGAGTGTACGGGGTGGTAGCACAGATACGCAGTATTTT. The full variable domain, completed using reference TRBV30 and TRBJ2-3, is SQTIHQWPATLVQPVGSPLSLECTVEGTSNPNLYWYRQAAGRGLQLLFYSVGIGQISSEVPQNLSASRPQDRQFILSSKKLLLSDSGFYLCAWSVRGGSTDTQYFGPGTRLTVL.

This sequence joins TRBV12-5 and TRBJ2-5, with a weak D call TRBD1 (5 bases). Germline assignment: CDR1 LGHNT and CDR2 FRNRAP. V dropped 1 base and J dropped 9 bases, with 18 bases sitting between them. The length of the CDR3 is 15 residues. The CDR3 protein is CASGLASDKTVAQYF. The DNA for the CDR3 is TGTGCTAGTGGTTTGGCTTCGGACAAAACGGTGGCCCAGTACTTC.

The CDR3 DNA is TGTGCCAGCAGCCGGCAGGCTAGCGAATACGAGCAGTACTTC. Protein sequence: CASSRQASEYEQYF. The chain has TRBV7-2 and TRBJ2-7, with TRBD2 as a possible D gene (6 bases). V shed 5 bases and J shed 4 bases, with 15 bases lying between them. Germline V gives CDR1 SGHTA, CDR2 FQGNSA. CDR3 length: 14 residues. Full variable domain (missing parts from reference TRBV7-2 and TRBJ2-7): GAGVSQSPSNKVTEKGKDVELRCDPISGHTALYWYRQSLGQGLEFLIYFQGNSAPDKSGLPSDRFSAERTGGSVSTLTIQRTQQEDSAVYLCASSRQASEYEQYFGPGTRLTVT.

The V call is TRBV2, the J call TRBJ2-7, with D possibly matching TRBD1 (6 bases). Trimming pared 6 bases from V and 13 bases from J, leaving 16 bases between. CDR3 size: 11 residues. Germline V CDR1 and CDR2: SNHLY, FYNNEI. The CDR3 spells CASSPTGTPYF. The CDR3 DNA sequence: TGTGCCAGCAGCCCCACCGGGACACCCTACTTC.

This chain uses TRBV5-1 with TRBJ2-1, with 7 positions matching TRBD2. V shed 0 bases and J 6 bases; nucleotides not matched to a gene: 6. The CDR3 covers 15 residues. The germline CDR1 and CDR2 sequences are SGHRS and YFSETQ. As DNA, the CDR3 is TGCGCCAGCAGCTTGGCGGCTAGCGGTAGCAATGAGCAGTTCTTC. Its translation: CASSLAASGSNEQFF.

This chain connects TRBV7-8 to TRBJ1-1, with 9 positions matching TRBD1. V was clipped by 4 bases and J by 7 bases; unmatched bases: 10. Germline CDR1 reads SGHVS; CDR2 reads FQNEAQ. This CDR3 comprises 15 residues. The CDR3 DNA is TGTGCCAGCAGCTCCAGACTGACAGGGGGATATGAAGCTTTCTTT. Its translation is CASSSRLTGGYEAFF.

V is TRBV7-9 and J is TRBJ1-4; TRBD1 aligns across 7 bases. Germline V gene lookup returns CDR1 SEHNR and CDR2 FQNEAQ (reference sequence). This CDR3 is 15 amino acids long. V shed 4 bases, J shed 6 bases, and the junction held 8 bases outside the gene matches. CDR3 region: CASSWTGESYEKLFF. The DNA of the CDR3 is TGTGCCAGCAGCTGGACAGGTGAATCCTATGAAAAACTGTTTTTT.

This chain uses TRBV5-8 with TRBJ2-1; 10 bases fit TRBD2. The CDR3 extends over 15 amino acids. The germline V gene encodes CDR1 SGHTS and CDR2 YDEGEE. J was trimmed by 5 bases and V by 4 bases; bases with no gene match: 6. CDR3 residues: CASSPGTSVDNEQFF. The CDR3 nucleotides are TGTGCCAGCAGCCCGGGGACTAGCGTTGACAATGAGCAGTTCTTC.

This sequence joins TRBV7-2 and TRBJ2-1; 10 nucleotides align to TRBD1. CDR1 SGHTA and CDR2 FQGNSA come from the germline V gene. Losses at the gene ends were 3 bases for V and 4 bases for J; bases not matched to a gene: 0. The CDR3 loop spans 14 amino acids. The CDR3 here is CASSLDRGYNEQFF. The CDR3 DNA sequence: TGTGCCAGCAGCTTGGACAGGGGGTACAATGAGCAGTTCTTC.

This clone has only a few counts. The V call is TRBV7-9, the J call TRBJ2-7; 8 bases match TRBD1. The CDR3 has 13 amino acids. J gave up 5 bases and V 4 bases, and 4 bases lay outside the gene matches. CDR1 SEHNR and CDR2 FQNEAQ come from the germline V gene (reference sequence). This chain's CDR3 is CASSSGQGHEQYF. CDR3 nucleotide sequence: TGTGCCAGCAGCTCCGGACAGGGCCACGAGCAGTACTTC. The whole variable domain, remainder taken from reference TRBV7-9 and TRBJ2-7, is DTGVSQNPRHKITKRGQNVTFRCDPISEHNRLYWYRQTLGQGPEFLTYFQNEAQLEKSRLLSDRFSAERPKGSFSTLEIQRTEQGDSAMYLCASSSGQGHEQYFGPGTRLTVT.

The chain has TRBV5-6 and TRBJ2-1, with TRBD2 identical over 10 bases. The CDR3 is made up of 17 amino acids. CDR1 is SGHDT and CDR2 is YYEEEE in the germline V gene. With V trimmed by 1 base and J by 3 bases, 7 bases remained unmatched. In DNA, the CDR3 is TGTGCCAGCAGCTTGACATCGGGACTAGCGAGCTACAATGAGCAGTTCTTC. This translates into CASSLTSGLASYNEQFF.

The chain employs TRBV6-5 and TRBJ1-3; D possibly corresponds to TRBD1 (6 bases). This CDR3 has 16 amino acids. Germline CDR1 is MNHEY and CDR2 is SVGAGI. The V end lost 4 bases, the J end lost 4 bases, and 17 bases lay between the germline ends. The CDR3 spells CASSFFFGGAGNTIYF. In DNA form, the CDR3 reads TGTGCCAGCAGTTTTTTCTTCGGGGGCGCGGGAAACACCATATATTTT.

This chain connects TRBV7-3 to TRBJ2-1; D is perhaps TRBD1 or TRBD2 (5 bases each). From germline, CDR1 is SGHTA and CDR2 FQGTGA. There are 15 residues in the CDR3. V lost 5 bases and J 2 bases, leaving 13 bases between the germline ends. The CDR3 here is CASSPLGGAYNEQFF. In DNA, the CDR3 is TGTGCCAGCAGCCCCCTTGGGGGTGCCTACAATGAGCAGTTCTTC.